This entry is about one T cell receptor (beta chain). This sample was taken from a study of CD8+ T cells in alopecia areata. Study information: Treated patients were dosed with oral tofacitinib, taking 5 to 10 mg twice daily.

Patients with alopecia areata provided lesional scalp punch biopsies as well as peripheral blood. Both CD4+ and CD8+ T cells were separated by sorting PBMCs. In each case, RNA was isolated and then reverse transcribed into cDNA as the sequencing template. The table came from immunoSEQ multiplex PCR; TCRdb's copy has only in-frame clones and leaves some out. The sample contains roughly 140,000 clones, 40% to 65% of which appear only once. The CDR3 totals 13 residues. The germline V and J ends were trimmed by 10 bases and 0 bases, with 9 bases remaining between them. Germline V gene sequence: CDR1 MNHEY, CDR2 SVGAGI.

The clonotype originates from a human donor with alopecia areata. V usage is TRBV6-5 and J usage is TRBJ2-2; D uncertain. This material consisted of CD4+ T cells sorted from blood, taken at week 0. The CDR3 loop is CAIRHPNTGELFF. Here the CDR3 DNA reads TGTGCCATCAGACACCCGAACACCGGGGAGCTGTTTTTT.